This entry lists 3 T cell receptor beta chains sequenced from one sample in a study of blood T cells in healthy people across ages. Primers used in a second PCR of roughly 6 to 12 cycles were a sample-barcoded 5' primer and a J-beta primer mix. MiXCR, run by TCRdb on the 5' RACE reads, gives a single entry per CDR3 protein. The sample has some 900,000 distinct CDR3 sequences; around 46% are singletons. The sample comprised blood. Receptor source: a young man in good health.

This clonotype was found a few times. The CDR3 DNA sequence: TGTGCCATCAAAACAGGGTCCTACAATGAGCAGTTCTTC. It translates to CAIKTGSYNEQFF. This chain joins TRBV10-3 and TRBJ2-1, with a possible D match to TRBD1 (6 bases). V was clipped by 7 bases and J by 1 base, with 8 bases between them. From germline, CDR1 is ENHRY and CDR2 SYGVKD. The CDR3 totals 13 residues.

The V gene is TRBV5-1, the J gene TRBJ1-6; D call uncertain. CDR3 length equals 13 residues. In germline, CDR1 is SGHRS, CDR2 YFSETQ. V was clipped by 4 bases and J by 8 bases, with 10 bases between them. Written as DNA, the CDR3 is TGCGCCAGCAGCGGCCGGGAACATTCACCCCTCCACTTT. Protein: CASSGREHSPLHF.

The chain combines TRBV27 with TRBJ2-7; possible D gene TRBD1, 6 bases. Germline loops: CDR1 MNHEY, CDR2 SMNVEV (reference sequence). V lost 3 bases, J lost 0 bases, and 12 bases lay in between. This CDR3 has 15 residues. The CDR3 loop reads CASSLDSLSSYEQYF. DNA for the CDR3: TGTGCCAGCAGTTTGGACAGCTTAAGCTCCTACGAGCAGTACTTC.